This entry features one T cell receptor (beta chain) sequence. The CDR3 has 14 residues. Germline V gene lookup returns CDR1 MNHEY and CDR2 SVGAGI. Trimming shortened V by 2 bases and J by 0 bases, and 6 bases separated the two germline ends. Assay used: immunoSEQ multiplex PCR; TCRdb lists only in-frame clones, some missing. Of 100,000 to 150,000 clones listed, more than 70% were seen once; the top ten hold 5.5% to 6.5%. This sample was included in a study of radiation and T cells in renal cell carcinoma. Noted time point: blood 2 weeks post-SBRT. This sample's treatment: 15 Gy SBRT to primary tumor, nephrectomy 4 weeks later.

The gene calls are TRBV6-5 and TRBJ2-3; no reliable D call. The origin of this receptor is a woman aged 70-85 years with renal cell carcinoma. The sample in question was blood, obtained from a patient whose treatment included radiotherapy and nephrectomy. CDR3 nucleotides: TGTGCCAGCAGTTACCACCGGAGCACAGATACGCAGTATTTT. This translates into CASSYHRSTDTQYF.